This TCR beta chain originates from a study of CD8 T cells in ankylosing spondylitis. Study-level findings and limits: Blood of patients with ankylosing spondylitis appeared to be characterized by a TCR beta motif of fewer than 10 highly homologous variants. Clones linked to the disease showed a CD8+ phenotype. They occurred at relatively low frequencies in peripheral blood. Certain motif variants had earlier been reported in reactive arthritis synovial fluid and blood.

A word on this clonotype: Antigen unknown.

TCRdb re-analysed the 5' RACE reads in MiXCR, keeping a single row per CDR3 protein. This table has about 130,000 distinct CDR3 sequences, approximately 9.9% appearing once. The ends were cut back, 1 base at V and 2 bases at J, with 11 bases in the middle. Germline CDR1 SGDLS, CDR2 YYNGEE. The CDR3 extends over 15 amino acids. Sequenced input: blood, either unsorted or a sorted T cell fraction (not recorded which). This TCR was recovered from a male donor with ankylosing spondylitis or in good health (not recorded which). The genes are TRBV9 and TRBJ2-3; D unresolved. The CDR3 DNA sequence: TGTGCCAGCAGCGTAATGGTAGAAAACACAGATACGCAGTATTTT. This sequence encodes CASSVMVENTDTQYF.